Listed below are T cell receptor beta chains from one sample, sequenced in a study of patients and donors after allogeneic stem cell transplantation. One entry per CDR3 protein results from TCRdb running MiXCR on the RT-PCR reads. Among about 1,500 distinct CDR3 sequences listed, around a fifth were seen once. Source material: blood, either unsorted or a sorted T cell fraction (not recorded which). These receptors were obtained from a human donor who was either an allogeneic HSCT recipient or a stem cell or donor lymphocyte infusion donor (not recorded which). It is not recorded whose cells these are; they may come from a transplant donor. Each CDR3 is given with its conserved first and last residue. A D gene is named only where the DNA matches it firmly. Only some rows state a clone size, as once, few, many or a class for expanded clones.

TRBJ2-7,-,TRBV12-3/TRBV12-4,medium-sized,TGTGCCAGCAGTTTCAACAGGGAGTACGAGCAGTACTTC,CASSFNREYEQYF
TRBJ2-3,TRBD2,TRBV7-9,hyperexpanded,TGTGCCAGCAGCTCAGCCGGGACTAGCGGCGGCACAGATACGCAGTATTTT,CASSSAGTSGGTDTQYF
TRBJ2-1,-,TRBV20-1,-,TGCAGTGCTGCCTATCCGGGACGGGAGTACAATGAGCAGTTCTTC,CSAAYPGREYNEQFF
TRBJ2-1,-,TRBV10-3,few,TGTGCCATCAGTATCACCCCCGACAATGAGCAGTTCTTC,CAISITPDNEQFF
TRBJ2-5,-,TRBV12-3/TRBV12-4,few,TGTGCCAGCAGATCGGGCGGAAAGCAAGAGACCCAGTACTTC,CASRSGGKQETQYF
TRBJ2-1,-,TRBV4-3,-,TGCGCCAGCAGCCAAATGGGCAATGAGCAGTTCTTC,CASSQMGNEQFF
TRBJ2-3,-,TRBV5-1,few,TGCGCCAGCAGCCCCAAGGCAGGTGGAAGCACAGATACGCAGTATTTT,CASSPKAGGSTDTQYF
TRBJ1-2,-,TRBV19,few,TGTGCCAGTACTTTTGGGCAGCTAAACTATGGCTACACCTTC,CASTFGQLNYGYTF
TRBJ1-2,-,TRBV30,-,TGTGCCTGGAGTGGCCAGGGACACTACACCTTC,CAWSGQGHYTF
TRBJ2-5,-,TRBV7-3,-,TGTGCCAGCAGCAGCAGGGCCCAAGAGACCCAGTACTTC,CASSSRAQETQYF
TRBJ2-2,-,TRBV2,few,TGTGCCAGCAGCCAGCCGAACACCGGGGAGCTGTTTTTT,CASSQPNTGELFF
TRBJ1-1,-,TRBV4-1,-,TGCGCCAGCAGCCAAGATCCTCGAACCCCTCCCAAAGCTTTCTTT,CASSQDPRTPPKAFF
TRBJ2-5,TRBD2,TRBV4-2,-,TGTGCCAGCAGCCGATCAGCGACTAGCGGGTGGGGGGAGACCCAGTACTTC,CASSRSATSGWGETQYF
TRBJ1-2,-,TRBV2,-,TGTGCCAGCAGTGAAGCGCGGGGGGGCCAATATGGCTACACCTTC,CASSEARGGQYGYTF
TRBJ2-7,TRBD2,TRBV5-1,-,TGCGCCAGCAGCTTGGGTGGTAGCGGGGGCGCCTACGAGCAGTACTTC,CASSLGGSGGAYEQYF
TRBJ1-1,-,TRBV18,large,TGTGCCAGCTCACCAGCTCAGGGCACTGAAGCTTTCTTT,CASSPAQGTEAFF
TRBJ2-1,-,TRBV2,large,TGTGCCAGCAGGCGGGTCTCCTACAATGAGCAGTTCTTC,CASRRVSYNEQFF
TRBJ1-2,-,TRBV5-1,few,TGCGCCAGCAGCGAGACGCAGTATGGCTACACCTTC,CASSETQYGYTF
TRBJ2-7,-,TRBV10-3,few,TGTGCCATCAGTACCTGGACAGACGAGCAGTACTTC,CAISTWTDEQYF
TRBJ1-6,-,TRBV6-5,few,TGTGCCAGCAGAGCGGACAGCTCCTATAATTCACCCCTCCACTTT,CASRADSSYNSPLHF
TRBJ1-1,TRBD1,TRBV6-1,-,TGTGCCAGCCGACAGGGCACTGAAGCTTTCTTT,CASRQGTEAFF
TRBJ2-1,-,TRBV20-1,-,TGCAGTGCCCACGGCGCCTACAATGAGCAGTTCTTC,CSAHGAYNEQFF
TRBJ2-6,TRBD1,TRBV6-1,-,TGTGCCGGAGGGACAGGGGGTTCTGGGGCCAACGTCCTGACTTTC,CAGGTGGSGANVLTF
TRBJ1-5,-,TRBV29-1,-,TGCAGCGTTCGCCTTGGACTGGCCAATCAGCCCCAGCATTTT,CSVRLGLANQPQHF
TRBJ1-1,-,TRBV2,-,TGTGCCAGCAGTGAAATAGCCTTCCAGGCCGCTGAAGCTTTCTTT,CASSEIAFQAAEAFF
TRBJ2-3,TRBD1,TRBV6-1,few,TGTGCCAGCAGTGAAGGACAGGGGAGGGATACGCAGTATTTT,CASSEGQGRDTQYF
TRBJ1-1,-,TRBV4-1,-,TGCGCCAGCAGCCAATTCACTGAAGCTTTCTTT,CASSQFTEAFF
TRBJ2-5,-,TRBV9,large,TGTGCCAGCAGCGTAAGGGCAGAGGAGACCCAGTACTTC,CASSVRAEETQYF
TRBJ1-1,TRBD1,TRBV5-5,few,TGTGCCAGCAGCCCTAGACAGGGGAAAGGCGTGGGTAAGAACACTGAAGCTTTCTTT,CASSPRQGKGVGKNTEAFF
TRBJ2-7,-,TRBV5-6,few,TGTGCCAGCAGCTTGTCGAGCGCCTACGAGCAGTACTTC,CASSLSSAYEQYF
TRBJ2-6,-,TRBV5-1,-,TGCGCCAGCAGCTTGTCTGGGGCCAACGTCCTGACTTTC,CASSLSGANVLTF
TRBJ2-5,TRBD2,TRBV5-1,-,TGCGCCAGCAGCACCGGGACTAGCGGAGGGAGGGAGACCCAGTACTTC,CASSTGTSGGRETQYF
TRBJ2-7,TRBD2,TRBV5-1,-,TGCGCCAGCAGCTTAGCTAGCGGGGGTTACGAGCAGTACTTC,CASSLASGGYEQYF
TRBJ2-2,-,TRBV7-7,medium-sized,TGTGCCAGCAGCACCCGGCACAACTCCGGGGAGCTGTTTTTT,CASSTRHNSGELFF
TRBJ2-1,TRBD2,TRBV5-1,-,TGCGCCAGCAGCTTGGCAGCGGGGCTTGTGGATGAGCAGTTCTTC,CASSLAAGLVDEQFF
TRBJ1-4,-,TRBV5-4,-,TGTGCCAGCAGTTCTGCCGGAGGCGGTGAAAAACTGTTTTTT,CASSSAGGGEKLFF
TRBJ1-1,-,TRBV4-1,-,TGCGCCAGCAGCCAAGAGCAGGGGCGGATACGTACTGAAGCTTTCTTT,CASSQEQGRIRTEAFF
TRBJ1-1,-,TRBV6-2/TRBV6-3,-,TGTGCCAGCAGTTACGTAGCTGAAGCTTTCTTT,CASSYVAEAFF
TRBJ2-7,TRBD2,TRBV5-6,-,TGTGCCAGCAGCACCCGCGGGACTAGCGGTTCCTACGAGCAGTACTTC,CASSTRGTSGSYEQYF
TRBJ2-3,-,TRBV7-3,medium-sized,TGTGCCAGCAGCTTACGCGGACAGAAAACAGATACGCAGTATTTT,CASSLRGQKTDTQYF
TRBJ1-2,TRBD1,TRBV30,-,TGTGCCTGGAGTGACAGACAGGGGAGCGGCTACACCTTC,CAWSDRQGSGYTF
TRBJ2-5,TRBD2,TRBV7-3,-,TGTGCCAGCAGCGACCGGGGAGGGGAGACCCAGTACTTC,CASSDRGGETQYF
TRBJ2-7,-,TRBV7-6,few,TGTGCCAGCAGCTTTTTAGCGGCCTCCTACGAGCAGTACTTC,CASSFLAASYEQYF
TRBJ2-3,TRBD1,TRBV20-1,large,TGCAGTGCTAGAGACTACGGACAGGGGACAGATACGCAGTATTTT,CSARDYGQGTDTQYF
TRBJ2-2,-,TRBV7-2,-,TGTGCCAGCAGCTTGGGCTATCACAGGGTAGGCACCGGGGAGCTGTTTTTT,CASSLGYHRVGTGELFF
TRBJ1-2,-,TRBV7-9,large,TGTGCCAGCAGCTTAAATCAGGGGAACTATGGCTACACCTTC,CASSLNQGNYGYTF
TRBJ2-2,-,TRBV15,-,TGTGCCACCAGCAGAGGGGGCCTAACCGGGGAGCTGTTTTTT,CATSRGGLTGELFF
TRBJ2-5,TRBD1,TRBV20-1,-,TGCAGTGCAATCCCCGGGACAGACCAAGAGACCCAGTACTTC,CSAIPGTDQETQYF
TRBJ1-2,TRBD1,TRBV7-3,-,TGTGCCAGCAGCATGGACAGGAGGAATGGCTACACCTTC,CASSMDRRNGYTF